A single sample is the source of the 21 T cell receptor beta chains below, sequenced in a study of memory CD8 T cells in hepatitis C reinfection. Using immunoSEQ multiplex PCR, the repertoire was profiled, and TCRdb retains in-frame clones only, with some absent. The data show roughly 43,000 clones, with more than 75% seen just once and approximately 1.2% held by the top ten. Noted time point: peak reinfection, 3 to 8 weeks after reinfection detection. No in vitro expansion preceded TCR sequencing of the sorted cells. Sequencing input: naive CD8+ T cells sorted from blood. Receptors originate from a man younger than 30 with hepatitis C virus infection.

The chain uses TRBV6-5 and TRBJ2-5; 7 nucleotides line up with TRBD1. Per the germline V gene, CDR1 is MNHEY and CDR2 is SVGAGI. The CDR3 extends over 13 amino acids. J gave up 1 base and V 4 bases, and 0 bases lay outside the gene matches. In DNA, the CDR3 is TGTGCCAGCAGTTGGGACAGCCAAGAGACCCAGTACTTC. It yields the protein CASSWDSQETQYF.

The CDR3: CASRDRDLGYTEAFF. CDR3 coding DNA: TGTGCCAGCAGGGACAGGGATTTGGGGTACACTGAAGCTTTCTTT. The chain carries TRBV6-6 and TRBJ1-1; 8 bases line up with TRBD1. Per germline, CDR1 MNHNY and CDR2 SVGAGI (reference sequence). V shed 6 bases and J 3 bases; nucleotides not matched to a gene: 9. The CDR3 consists of 15 residues.

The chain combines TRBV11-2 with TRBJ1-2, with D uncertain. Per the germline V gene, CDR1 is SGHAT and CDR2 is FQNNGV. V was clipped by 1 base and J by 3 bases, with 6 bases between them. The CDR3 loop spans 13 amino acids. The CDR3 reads CASSLGGDYGYTF. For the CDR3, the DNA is TGTGCCAGCAGCTTAGGCGGGGACTATGGCTACACCTTC.

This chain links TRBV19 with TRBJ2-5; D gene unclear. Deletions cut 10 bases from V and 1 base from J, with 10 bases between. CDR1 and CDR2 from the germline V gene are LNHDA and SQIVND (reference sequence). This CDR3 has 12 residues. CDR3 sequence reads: CATSPGQETQYF. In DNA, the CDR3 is TGTGCCACCTCACCGGGCCAAGAGACCCAGTACTTC.

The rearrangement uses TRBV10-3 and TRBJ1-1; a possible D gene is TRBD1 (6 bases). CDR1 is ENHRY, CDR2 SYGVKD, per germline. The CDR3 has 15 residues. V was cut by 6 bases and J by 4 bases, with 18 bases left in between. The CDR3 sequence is CAIRGGQFTGTEAFF. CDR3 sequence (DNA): TGTGCCATCAGGGGTGGACAGTTTACGGGCACTGAAGCTTTCTTT.

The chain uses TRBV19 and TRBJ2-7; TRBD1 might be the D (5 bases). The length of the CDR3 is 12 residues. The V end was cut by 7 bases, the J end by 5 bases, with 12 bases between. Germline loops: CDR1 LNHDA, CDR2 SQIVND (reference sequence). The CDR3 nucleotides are TGTGCCAGTAAAGGGGATACCCACGAGCAGTACTTC. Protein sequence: CASKGDTHEQYF.

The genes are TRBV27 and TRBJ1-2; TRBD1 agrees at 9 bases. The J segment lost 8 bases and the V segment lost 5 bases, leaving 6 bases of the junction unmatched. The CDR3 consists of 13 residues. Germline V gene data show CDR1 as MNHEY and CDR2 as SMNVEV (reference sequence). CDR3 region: CASSRGTGFGYTF. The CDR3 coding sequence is TGTGCCAGCAGTCGTGGGACAGGGTTCGGCTACACCTTC.

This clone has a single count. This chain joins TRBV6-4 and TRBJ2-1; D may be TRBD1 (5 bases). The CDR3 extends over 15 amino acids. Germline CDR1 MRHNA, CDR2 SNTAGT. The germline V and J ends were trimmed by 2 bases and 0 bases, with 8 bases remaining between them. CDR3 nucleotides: TGTGCCAGCAGTGACGGGGCCCGCTCCTACAATGAGCAGTTCTTC. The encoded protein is CASSDGARSYNEQFF.

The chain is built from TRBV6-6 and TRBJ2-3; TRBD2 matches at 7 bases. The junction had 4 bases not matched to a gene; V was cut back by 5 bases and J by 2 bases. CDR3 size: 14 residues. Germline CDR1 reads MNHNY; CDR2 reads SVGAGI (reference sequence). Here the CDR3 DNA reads TGTGCCAGCAGTCCCAGCGGGGACACAGATACGCAGTATTTT. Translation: CASSPSGDTDTQYF.

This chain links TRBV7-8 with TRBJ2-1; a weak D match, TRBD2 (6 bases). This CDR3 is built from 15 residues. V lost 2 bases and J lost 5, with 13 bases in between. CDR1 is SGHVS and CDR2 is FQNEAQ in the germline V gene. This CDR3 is CASSLIQRVHNEQFF. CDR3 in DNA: TGTGCCAGCAGCTTAATTCAGCGGGTCCACAATGAGCAGTTCTTC.

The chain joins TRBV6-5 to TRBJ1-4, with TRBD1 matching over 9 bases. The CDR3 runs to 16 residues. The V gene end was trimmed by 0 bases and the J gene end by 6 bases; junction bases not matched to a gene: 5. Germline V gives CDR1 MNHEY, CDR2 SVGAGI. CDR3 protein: CASSYSLRDRDEKLFF. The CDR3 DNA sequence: TGTGCCAGCAGTTACTCGCTCCGGGACAGGGATGAAAAACTGTTTTTT.

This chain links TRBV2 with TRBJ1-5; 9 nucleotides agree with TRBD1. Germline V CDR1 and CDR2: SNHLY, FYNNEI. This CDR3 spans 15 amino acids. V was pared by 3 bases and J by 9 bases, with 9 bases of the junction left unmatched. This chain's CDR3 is CASSEGQGLLSPQHF. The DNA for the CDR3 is TGTGCCAGCAGTGAGGGACAGGGCCTACTGTCGCCCCAGCATTTT.

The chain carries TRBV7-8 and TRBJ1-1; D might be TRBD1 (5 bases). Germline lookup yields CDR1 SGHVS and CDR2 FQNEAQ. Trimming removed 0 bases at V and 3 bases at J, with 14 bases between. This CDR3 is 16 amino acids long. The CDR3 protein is CASSLAGRVGDTEAFF. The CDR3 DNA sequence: TGTGCCAGCAGCTTAGCGGGCAGGGTGGGTGACACTGAAGCTTTCTTT.

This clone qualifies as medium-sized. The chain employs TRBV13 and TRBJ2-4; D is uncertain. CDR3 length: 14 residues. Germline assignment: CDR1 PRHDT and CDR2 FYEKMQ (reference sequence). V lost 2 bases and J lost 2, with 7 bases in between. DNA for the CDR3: TGTGCCAGCAGCTTATCAGGTACCAAAAACATTCAGTACTTC. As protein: CASSLSGTKNIQYF.

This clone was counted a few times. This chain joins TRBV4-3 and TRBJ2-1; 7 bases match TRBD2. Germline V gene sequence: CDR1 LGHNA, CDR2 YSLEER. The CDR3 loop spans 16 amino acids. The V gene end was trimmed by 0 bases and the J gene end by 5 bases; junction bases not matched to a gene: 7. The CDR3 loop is CASSQEPGLRDNEQFF. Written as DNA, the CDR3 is TGCGCCAGCAGCCAAGAGCCGGGACTAAGAGACAATGAGCAGTTCTTC.

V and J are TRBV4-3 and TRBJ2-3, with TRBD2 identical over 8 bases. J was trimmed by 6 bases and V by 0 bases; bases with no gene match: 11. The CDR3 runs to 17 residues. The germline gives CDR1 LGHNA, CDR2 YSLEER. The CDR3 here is CASSQEGGRGAEDTQYF. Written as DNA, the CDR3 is TGCGCCAGCAGCCAAGAGGGAGGGCGGGGGGCCGAGGATACGCAGTATTTT.

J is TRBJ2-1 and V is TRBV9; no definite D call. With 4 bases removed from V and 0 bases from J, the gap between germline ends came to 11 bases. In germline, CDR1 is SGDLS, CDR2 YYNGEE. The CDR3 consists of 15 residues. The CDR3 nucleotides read TGTGCCAGCAGCCCCCGATTGAGCTCCTACAATGAGCAGTTCTTC. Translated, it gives CASSPRLSSYNEQFF.

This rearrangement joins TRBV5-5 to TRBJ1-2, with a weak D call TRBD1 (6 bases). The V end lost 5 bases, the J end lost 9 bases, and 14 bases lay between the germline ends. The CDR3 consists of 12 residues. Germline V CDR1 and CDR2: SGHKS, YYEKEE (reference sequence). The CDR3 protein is CASRGDGTRYTF. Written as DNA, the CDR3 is TGTGCCAGCAGAGGGGATGGGACACGCTACACCTTC.

The CDR3 DNA reads as TGTGCCAGCAGCTTGGCAGAATCGGAGACCCAGTACTTC. Translated: CASSLAESETQYF. The chain recombines TRBV7-2 with TRBJ2-5; D is undetermined. Trimming took off 3 bases at V and 5 bases at J, with 10 bases between the two ends. There are 13 residues in the CDR3. Germline V gene data show CDR1 as SGHTA and CDR2 as FQGNSA.

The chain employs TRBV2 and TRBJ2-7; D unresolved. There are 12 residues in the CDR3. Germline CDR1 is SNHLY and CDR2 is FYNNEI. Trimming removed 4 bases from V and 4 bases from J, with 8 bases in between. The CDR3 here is CASSATVYEQYV. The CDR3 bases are TGTGCCAGCAGTGCTACAGTATACGAGCAGTACGTC.

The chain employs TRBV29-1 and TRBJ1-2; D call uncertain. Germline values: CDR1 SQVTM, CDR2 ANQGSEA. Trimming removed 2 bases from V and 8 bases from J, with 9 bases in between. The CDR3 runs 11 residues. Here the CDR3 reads CSVESHNGYTF. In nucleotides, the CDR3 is TGCAGCGTTGAAAGCCATAACGGCTACACCTTC.